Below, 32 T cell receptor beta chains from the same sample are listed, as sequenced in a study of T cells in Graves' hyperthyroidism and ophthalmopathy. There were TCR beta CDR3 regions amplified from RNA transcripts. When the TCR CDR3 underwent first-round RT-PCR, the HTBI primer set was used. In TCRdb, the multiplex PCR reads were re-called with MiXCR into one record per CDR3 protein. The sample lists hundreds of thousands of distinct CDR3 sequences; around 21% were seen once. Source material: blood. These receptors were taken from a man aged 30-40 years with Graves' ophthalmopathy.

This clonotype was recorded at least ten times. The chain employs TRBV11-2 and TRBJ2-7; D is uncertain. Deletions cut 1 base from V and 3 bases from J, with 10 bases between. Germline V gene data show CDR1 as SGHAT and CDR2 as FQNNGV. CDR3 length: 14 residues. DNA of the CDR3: TGTGCCAGCAGCTTAGTTTCTGGATACTACGAGCAGTACTTC. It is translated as CASSLVSGYYEQYF.

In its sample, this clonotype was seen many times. CDR3 DNA sequence: TGTGCCAGCAGCTCGGGATCGACTAGGGAGACCCAGTACTTC. Translation: CASSSGSTRETQYF. V is TRBV7-2 and J is TRBJ2-5, with D perhaps TRBD2 (6 bases). V gave up 4 bases and J gave up 5 bases, with 14 bases separating them. Germline CDR1 SGHTA, CDR2 FQGNSA. This CDR3 comprises 14 residues.

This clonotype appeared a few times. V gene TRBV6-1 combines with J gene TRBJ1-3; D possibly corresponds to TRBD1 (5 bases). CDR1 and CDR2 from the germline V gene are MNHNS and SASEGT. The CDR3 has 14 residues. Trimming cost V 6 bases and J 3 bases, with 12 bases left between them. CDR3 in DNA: TGTGCCAGCAGAGGGGACGGTTTTGGAAACACCATATATTTT. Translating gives CASRGDGFGNTIYF.

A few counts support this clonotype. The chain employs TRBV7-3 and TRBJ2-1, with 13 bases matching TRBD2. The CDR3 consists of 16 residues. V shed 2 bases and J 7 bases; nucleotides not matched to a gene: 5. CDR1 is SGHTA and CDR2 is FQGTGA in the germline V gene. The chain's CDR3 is CASSLVSTSGRNEQFF. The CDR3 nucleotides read TGTGCCAGCAGCTTAGTATCGACTAGCGGGAGGAATGAGCAGTTCTTC.

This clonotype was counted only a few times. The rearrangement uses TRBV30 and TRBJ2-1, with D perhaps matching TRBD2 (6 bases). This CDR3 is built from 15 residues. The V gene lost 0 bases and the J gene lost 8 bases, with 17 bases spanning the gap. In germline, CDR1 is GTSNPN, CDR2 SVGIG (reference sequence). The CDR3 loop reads CAWSVLRETGDEQFF. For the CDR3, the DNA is TGTGCCTGGAGTGTCCTCCGGGAGACGGGCGATGAGCAGTTCTTC.

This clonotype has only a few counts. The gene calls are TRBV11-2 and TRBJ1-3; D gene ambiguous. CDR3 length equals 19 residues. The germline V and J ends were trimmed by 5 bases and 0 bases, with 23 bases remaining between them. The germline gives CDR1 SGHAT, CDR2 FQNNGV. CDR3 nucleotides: TGTGCCAGCAGCCCGAAGAGCCCGTTTGTCGGAGGCTCTGGAAACACCATATATTTT. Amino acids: CASSPKSPFVGGSGNTIYF.

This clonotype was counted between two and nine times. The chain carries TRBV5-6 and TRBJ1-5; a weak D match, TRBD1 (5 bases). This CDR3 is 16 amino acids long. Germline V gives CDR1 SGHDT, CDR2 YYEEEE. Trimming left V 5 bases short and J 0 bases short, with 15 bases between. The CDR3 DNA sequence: TGTGCCAGCAGTTCTGGGACTGAATATAGCAATCAGCCCCAGCATTTT. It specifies CASSSGTEYSNQPQHF.

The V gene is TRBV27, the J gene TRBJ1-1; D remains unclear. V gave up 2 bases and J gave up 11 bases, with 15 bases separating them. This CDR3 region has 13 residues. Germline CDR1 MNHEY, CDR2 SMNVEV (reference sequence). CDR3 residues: CASSLGPSFGAFF. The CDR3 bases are TGTGCCAGCAGTTTAGGGCCCTCCTTCGGGGCTTTCTTT.

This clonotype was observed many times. The CDR3 region has the DNA TGTGCCAGCAGCTTAGTGGACAGGGCTAGAGGCTACACCTTC. It specifies CASSLVDRARGYTF. The chain uses TRBV7-8 and TRBJ1-2, with 8 bases that match TRBD1. The CDR3 consists of 14 residues. Germline V gene lookup returns CDR1 SGHVS and CDR2 FQNEAQ. V trimming: 1 base; J trimming: 8 bases; junction bases outside the gene matches: 6.

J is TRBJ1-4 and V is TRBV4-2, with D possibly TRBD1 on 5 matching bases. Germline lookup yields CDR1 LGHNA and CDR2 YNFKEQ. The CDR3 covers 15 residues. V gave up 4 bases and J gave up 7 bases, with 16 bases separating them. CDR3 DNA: TGTGCCAGCAGCCGAGAAGGGGTTGTTGCTGAAAAACTGTTTTTT. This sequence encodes CASSREGVVAEKLFF.

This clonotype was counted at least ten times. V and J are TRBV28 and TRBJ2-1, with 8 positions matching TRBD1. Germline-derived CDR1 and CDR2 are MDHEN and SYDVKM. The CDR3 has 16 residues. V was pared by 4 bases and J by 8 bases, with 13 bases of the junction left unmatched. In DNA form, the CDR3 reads TGTGCCAGCAGTTCCTCGGACAGGGTGTTTTCATATGAGCAGTTCTTC. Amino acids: CASSSSDRVFSYEQFF.

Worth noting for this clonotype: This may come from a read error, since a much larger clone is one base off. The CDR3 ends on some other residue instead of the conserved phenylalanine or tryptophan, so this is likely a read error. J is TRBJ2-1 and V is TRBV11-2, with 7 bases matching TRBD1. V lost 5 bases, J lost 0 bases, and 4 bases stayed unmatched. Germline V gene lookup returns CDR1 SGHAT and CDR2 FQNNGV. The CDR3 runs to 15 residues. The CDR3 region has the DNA TGTGCCAGCAGCCCCCGGGACAGCTCCTACAATGAGCAGTTCCTC. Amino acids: CASSPRDSSYNEQFL.

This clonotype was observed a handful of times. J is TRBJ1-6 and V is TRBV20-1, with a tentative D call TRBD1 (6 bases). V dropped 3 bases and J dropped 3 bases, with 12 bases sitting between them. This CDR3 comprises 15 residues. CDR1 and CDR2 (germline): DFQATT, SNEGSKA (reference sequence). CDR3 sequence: CSARETGNYNSPLHF. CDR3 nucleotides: TGCAGTGCTAGGGAAACAGGGAACTATAATTCACCCCTCCACTTT.

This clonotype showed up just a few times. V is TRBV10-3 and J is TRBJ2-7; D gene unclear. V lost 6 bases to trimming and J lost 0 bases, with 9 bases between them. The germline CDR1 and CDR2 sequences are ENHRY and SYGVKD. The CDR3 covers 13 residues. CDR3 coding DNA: TGTGCCATCAGCAGTACGAACTCCTACGAGCAGTACTTC. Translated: CAISSTNSYEQYF.

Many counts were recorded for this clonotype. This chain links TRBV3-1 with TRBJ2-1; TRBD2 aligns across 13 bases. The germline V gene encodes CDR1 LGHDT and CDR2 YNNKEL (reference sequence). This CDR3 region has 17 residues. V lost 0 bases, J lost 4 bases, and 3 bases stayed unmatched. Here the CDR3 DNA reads TGTGCCAGCAGCCAAGATAGGGGACTAGCGGGGTACAATGAGCAGTTCTTC. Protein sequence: CASSQDRGLAGYNEQFF.

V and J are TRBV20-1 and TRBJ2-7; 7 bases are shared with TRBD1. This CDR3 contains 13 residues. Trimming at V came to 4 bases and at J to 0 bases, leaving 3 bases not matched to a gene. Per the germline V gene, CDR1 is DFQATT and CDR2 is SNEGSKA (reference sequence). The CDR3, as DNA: TGCAGTGCTACCGGGACAGTCTCCTACGAGCAGTACTTC. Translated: CSATGTVSYEQYF.

CDR3 sequence (DNA): TGCAGTGCTAGTAGGCTAGAGGAGTTCTTC. As protein: CSASRLEEFF. The chain links TRBV20-1 to TRBJ2-1, with D unclear. The CDR3 is 10 amino acids. V lost 3 bases and J 14 bases, leaving 11 bases between the germline ends. Germline assignment: CDR1 DFQATT and CDR2 SNEGSKA (reference sequence).

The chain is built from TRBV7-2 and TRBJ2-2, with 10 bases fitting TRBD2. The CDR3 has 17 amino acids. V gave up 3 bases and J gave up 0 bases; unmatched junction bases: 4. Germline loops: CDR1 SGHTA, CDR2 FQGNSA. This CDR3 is CASSFSSGRANTGELFF. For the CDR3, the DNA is TGTGCCAGCAGCTTCTCTAGCGGGAGAGCGAACACCGGGGAGCTGTTTTTT.

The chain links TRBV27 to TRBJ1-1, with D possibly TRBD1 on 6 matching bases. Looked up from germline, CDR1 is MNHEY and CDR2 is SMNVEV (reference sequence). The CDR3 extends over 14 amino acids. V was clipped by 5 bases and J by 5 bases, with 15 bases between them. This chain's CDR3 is CASSPPVGGTEAFF. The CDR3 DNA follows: TGTGCCAGCAGTCCGCCGGTAGGGGGGACTGAAGCTTTCTTT.

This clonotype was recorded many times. The CDR3 reads CAISGRGQEHYGYTF. The DNA of the CDR3 is TGTGCCATCAGTGGAAGGGGACAGGAACACTATGGCTACACCTTC. This rearrangement joins TRBV10-3 to TRBJ1-2, with 8 bases fitting TRBD1. CDR3 length equals 15 residues. V shed 4 bases and J 3 bases; nucleotides not matched to a gene: 7. Germline V gene data show CDR1 as ENHRY and CDR2 as SYGVKD.

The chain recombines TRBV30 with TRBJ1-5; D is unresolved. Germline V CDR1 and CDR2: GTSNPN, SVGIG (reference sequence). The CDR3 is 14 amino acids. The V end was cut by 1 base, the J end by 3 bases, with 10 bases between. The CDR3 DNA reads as TGTGCCTGGAGTGGGGCCGGCCTCAATCAGCCCCAGCATTTT. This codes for CAWSGAGLNQPQHF.

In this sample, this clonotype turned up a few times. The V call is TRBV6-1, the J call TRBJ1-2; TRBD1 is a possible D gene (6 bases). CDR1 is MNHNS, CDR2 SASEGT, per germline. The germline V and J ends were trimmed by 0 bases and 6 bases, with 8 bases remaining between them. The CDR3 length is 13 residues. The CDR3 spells CASSEAWTDGYTF. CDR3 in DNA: TGTGCCAGCAGTGAAGCGTGGACAGATGGCTACACCTTC.

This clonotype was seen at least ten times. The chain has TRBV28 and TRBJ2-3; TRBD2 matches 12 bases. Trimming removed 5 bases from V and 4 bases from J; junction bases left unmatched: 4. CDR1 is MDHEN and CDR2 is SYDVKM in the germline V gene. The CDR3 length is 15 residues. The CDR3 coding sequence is TGTGCCAGCAGTCCGAGACTAGCGGGAGCAGATACGCAGTATTTT. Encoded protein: CASSPRLAGADTQYF.

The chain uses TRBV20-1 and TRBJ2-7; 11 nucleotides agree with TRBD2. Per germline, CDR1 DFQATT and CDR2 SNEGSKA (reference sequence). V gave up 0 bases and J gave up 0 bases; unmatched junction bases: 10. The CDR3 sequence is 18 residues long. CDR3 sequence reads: CSARDQLLLAGVSYEQYF. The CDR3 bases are TGCAGTGCTAGAGATCAACTCTTACTAGCGGGAGTCTCCTACGAGCAGTACTTC.

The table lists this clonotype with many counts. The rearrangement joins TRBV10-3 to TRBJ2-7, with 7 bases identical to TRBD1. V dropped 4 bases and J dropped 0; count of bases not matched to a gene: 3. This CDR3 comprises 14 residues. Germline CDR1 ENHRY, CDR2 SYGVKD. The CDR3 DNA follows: TGTGCCATCAGTGGGACAGGTTCCTCCTACGAGCAGTACTTC. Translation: CAISGTGSSYEQYF.

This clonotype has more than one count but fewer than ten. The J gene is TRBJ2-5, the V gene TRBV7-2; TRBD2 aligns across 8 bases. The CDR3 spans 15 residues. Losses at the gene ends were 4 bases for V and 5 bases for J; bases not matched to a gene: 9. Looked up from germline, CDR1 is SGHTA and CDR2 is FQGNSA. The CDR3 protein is CASSSGGGEAETQYF. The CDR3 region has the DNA TGTGCCAGCAGCTCGGGGGGGGGGGAGGCCGAGACCCAGTACTTC. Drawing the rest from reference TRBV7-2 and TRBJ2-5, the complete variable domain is GAGVSQSPSNKVTEKGKDVELRCDPISGHTALYWYRQSLGQGLEFLIYFQGNSAPDKSGLPSDRFSAERTGGSVSTLTIQRTQQEDSAVYLCASSSGGGEAETQYFGPGTRLLVL.

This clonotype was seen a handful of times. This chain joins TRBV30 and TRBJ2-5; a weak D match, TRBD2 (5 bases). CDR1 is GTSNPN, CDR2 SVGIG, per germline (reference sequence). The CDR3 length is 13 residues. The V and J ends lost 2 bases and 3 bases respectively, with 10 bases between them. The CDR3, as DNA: TGTGCCTGGAGTCATCAGACTAAAGAGACCCAGTACTTC. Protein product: CAWSHQTKETQYF.

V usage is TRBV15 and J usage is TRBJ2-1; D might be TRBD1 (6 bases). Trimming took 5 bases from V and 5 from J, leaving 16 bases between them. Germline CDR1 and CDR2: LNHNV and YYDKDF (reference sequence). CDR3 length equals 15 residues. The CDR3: CATSQGTGPNNEQFF. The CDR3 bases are TGTGCCACCAGCCAAGGAACAGGGCCCAACAATGAGCAGTTCTTC.

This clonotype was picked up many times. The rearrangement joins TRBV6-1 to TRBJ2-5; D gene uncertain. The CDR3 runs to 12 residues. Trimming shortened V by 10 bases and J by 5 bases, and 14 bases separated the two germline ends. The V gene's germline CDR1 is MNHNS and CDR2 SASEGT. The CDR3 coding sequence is TGTGCCACCGCGGACCAATTGGAGACCCAGTACTTC. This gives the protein CATADQLETQYF.

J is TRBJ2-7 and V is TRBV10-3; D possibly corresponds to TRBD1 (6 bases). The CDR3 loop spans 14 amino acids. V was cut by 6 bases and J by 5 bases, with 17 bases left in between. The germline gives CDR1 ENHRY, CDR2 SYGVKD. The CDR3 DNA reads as TGTGCCATCAGATACCCCCAGGGGCCGGACGAGCAGTACTTC. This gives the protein CAIRYPQGPDEQYF.

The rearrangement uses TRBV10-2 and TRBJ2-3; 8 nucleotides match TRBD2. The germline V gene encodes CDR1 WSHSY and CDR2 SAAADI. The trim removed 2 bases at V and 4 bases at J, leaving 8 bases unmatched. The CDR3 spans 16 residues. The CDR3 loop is CASSEGPAGVADTQYF. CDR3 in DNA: TGCGCCAGCAGTGAGGGGCCAGCGGGAGTGGCAGATACGCAGTATTTT.

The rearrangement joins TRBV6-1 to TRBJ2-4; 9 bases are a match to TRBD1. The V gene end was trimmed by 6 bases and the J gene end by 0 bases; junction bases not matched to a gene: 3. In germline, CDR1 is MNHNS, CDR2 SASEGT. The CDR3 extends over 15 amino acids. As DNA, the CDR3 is TGTGCCAGCAGACGACAGGGGGTAGCCAAAAACATTCAGTACTTC. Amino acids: CASRRQGVAKNIQYF.